The clone carrying this TCR beta chain has just a few counts. The data stem from a study of blood T cells in healthy people across ages. V was clipped by 2 bases and J by 4 bases; unmatched bases: 4. Germline CDR1 and CDR2: LGHNA and YSLEER. The CDR3 runs to 15 residues. The authors ran a second PCR of about 6 to 11 cycles using a sample-barcoded 5' primer and a J-beta primer mix. MiXCR, applied by TCRdb to the 5' RACE reads, yields one record per CDR3 protein. The table shows around 780,000 distinct CDR3 sequences, with 45% to 70% occurring only once. The chain employs TRBV4-3 and TRBJ2-7, with TRBD2 matching over 11 bases. The TCR sequence derives from a man between 35 and 55 years old in good health. Source material: blood. CDR3 in DNA: TGCGCCAGCAGCCAACAACTAGCGGGAGAGTACGAGCAGTACTTC. It yields the protein CASSQQLAGEYEQYF.